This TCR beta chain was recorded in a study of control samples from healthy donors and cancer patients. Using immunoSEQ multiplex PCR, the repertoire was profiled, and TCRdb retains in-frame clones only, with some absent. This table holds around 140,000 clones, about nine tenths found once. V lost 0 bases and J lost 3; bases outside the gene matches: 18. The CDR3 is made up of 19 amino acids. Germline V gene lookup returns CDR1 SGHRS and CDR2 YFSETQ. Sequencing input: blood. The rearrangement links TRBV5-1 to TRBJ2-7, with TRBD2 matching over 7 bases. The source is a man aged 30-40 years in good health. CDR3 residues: CASSLAGVASGLLGYEQYF. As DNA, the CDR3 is TGCGCCAGCAGCTTGGCCGGGGTCGCTAGCGGTTTGTTAGGCTACGAGCAGTACTTC.